One TCR beta chain is described in this entry. The CDR3 is 14 amino acids. V lost 4 bases and J 5 bases, leaving 11 bases between the germline ends. Germline CDR1 reads SGHNT; CDR2 reads YENEEA. Produced via immunoSEQ multiplex PCR; TCRdb's table is partial and in-frame only. The sample holds under 250,000 clones, approximately 91% seen once. The source of the sample is a study of blood T cell repertoires in COVID-19. This rearrangement joins TRBV11-3 to TRBJ2-2; D perhaps matches TRBD2 (6 bases). The receptor was isolated from a man aged 30 to 45 with COVID-19, enrolled during active disease. Sequenced material: peripheral blood. CDR3 sequence (DNA): TGTGCCAGCAGCTCCCCGGGGACTACCGGGGAGCTGTTTTTT. It translates to CASSSPGTTGELFF.